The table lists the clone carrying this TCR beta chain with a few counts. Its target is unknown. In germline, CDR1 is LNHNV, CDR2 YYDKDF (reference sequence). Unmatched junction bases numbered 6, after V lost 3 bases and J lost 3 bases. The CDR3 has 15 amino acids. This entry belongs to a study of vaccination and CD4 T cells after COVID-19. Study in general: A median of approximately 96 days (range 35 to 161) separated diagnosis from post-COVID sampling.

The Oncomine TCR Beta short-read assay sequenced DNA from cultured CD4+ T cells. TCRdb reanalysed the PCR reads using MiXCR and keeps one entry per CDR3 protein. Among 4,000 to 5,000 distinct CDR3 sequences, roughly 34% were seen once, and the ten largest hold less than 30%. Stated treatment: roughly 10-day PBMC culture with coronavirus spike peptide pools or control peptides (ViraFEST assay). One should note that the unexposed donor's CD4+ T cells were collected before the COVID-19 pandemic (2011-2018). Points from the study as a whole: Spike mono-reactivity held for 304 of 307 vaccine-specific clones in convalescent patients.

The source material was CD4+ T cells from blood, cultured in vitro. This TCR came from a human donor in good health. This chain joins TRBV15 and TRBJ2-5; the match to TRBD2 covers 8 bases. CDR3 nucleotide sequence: TGTGCCACCAGCAGCAGACTAGCGAATAAAGAGACCCAGTACTTC. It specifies CATSSRLANKETQYF.